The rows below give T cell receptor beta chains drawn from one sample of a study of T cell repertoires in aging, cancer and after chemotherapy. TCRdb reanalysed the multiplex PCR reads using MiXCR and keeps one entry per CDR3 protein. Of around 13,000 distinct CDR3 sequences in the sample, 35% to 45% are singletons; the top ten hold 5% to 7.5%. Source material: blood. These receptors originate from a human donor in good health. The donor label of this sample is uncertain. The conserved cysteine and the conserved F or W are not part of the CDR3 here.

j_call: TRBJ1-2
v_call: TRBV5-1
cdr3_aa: ASSPGGTVDYGYT

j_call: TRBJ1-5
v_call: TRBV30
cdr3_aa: AWSLQGNQPQH

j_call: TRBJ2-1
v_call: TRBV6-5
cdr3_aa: ASSRLAGRDEQF

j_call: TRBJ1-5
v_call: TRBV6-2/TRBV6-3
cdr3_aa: ASSSRTPDQPQH

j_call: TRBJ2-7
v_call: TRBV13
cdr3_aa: ASSHRTGTGREQY

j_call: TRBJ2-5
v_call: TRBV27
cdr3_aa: ASSTVGGYQETQY

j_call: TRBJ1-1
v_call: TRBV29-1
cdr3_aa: SISQGHTEAF

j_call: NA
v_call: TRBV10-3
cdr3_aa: AISDRVGSYEQY

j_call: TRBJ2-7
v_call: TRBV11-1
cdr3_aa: ARSRFRGESYEQY

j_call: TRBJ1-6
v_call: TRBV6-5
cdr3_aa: ASSYGGQGASYNSPLH

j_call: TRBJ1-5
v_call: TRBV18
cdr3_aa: ASSRGQGVFQPQH

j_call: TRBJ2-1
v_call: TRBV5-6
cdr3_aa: ASSLTGTARGNEQF

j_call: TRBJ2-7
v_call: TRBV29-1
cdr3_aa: SAGTSNEQY

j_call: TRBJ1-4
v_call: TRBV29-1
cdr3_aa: SGGGGTNEKLF

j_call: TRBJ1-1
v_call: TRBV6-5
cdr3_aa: ASIRWGTGNTEAF

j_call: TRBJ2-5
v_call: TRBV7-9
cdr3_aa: ASSFLGYRGSQETQY

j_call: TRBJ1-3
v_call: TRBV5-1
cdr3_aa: ASSQQGTNSGNTIY

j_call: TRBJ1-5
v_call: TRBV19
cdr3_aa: ACKMGDSGPLSNQPQH

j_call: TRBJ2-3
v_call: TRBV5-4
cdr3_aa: ASSPGTSGADTQY

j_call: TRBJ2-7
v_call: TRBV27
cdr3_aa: ASSFWEQY

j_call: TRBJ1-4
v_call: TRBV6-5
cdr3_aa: ASKSRVGDINEKLF

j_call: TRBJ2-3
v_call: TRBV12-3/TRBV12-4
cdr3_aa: ATSRVAGGWDTQY

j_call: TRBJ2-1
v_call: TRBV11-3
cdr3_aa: ASSSKSGSSYNEQF

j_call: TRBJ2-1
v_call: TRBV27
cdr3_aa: ASSFGLVLPNEQF

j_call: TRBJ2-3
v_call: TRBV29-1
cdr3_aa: STNSGNLGRRTDTQY

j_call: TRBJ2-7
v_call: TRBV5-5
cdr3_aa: ASSLGGRYEQY

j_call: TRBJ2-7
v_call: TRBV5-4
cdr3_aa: ASSWNLQSGPVGEQY

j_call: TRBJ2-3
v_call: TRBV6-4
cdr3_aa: ASSDSTGGADTQY

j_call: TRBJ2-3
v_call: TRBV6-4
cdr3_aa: ASSKGQGADTQY

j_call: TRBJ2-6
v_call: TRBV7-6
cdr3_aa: ATSDPTLSSGANVLT

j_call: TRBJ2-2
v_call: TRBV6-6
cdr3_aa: ASSGLGGSNTGELF

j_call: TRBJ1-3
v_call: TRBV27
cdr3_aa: ASGLWPVSIY

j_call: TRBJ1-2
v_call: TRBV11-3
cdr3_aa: ASSLTANYGYT

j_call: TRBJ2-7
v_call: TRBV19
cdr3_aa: ASSKSILGQSTYEQY

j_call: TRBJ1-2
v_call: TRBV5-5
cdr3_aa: ASSGGGAGGYT

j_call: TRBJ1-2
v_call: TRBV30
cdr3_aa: AWTRTGGNYGYT

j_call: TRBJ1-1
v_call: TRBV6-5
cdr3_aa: ASRAVTLLRTEAF

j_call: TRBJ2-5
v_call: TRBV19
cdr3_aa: ASTKLGTQGETQY

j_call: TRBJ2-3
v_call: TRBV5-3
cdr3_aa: ASSLDGSGPDTQY

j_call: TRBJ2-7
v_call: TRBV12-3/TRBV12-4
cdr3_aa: ASRKGQGADEQY

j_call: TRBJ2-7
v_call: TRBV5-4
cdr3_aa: ASSRGLLSSYEQY

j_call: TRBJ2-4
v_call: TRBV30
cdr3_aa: AWSRLAGGGDIQY

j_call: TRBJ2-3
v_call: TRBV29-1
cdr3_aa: SYKGGRGTDTQY

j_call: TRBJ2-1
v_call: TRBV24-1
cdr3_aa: ATSRTRGNEQF

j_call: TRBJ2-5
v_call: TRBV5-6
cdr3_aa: ASSLVSAQETQY

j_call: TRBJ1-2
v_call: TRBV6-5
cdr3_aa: ASTERAGYYGYT

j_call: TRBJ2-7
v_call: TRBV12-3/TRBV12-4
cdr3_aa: ASSFGQGPYEQY

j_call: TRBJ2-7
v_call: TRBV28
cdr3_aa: ASSFAGYEQY

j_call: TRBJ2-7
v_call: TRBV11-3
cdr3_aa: ASSLTGNEQY

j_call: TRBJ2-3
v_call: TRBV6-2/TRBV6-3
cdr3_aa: ASRPAGDTDTQY

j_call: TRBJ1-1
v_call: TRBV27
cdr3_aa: ASSFTGGLEAF

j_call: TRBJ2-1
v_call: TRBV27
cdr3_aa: ASRRQTDYNEQF